Below, 32 T cell receptor beta chains from the same sample are listed, as sequenced in a study of T cell repertoires in ileal Crohn's disease. Time point denoted: neoterminal ileum biopsy at postoperative endoscopy, about 6 months after surgery. Clones were sequenced by immunoSEQ multiplex PCR, and TCRdb holds only the in-frame ones, with some missing. The sample shows fewer than 13,000 clones, approximately 78% of them seen only once. The specimen was ileal tissue. The receptor source for this set is an adult with Crohn's disease.

The rearrangement joins TRBV7-8 to TRBJ1-5; D gene uncertain. V lost 3 bases and J lost 2, with 11 bases in between. CDR3 length equals 15 residues. Germline V gene sequence: CDR1 SGHVS, CDR2 FQNEAQ. CDR3 sequence: CASSLLSVGNQPQHF. CDR3 bases: TGTGCCAGCAGCTTGCTGAGTGTGGGCAATCAGCCCCAGCATTTT.

The chain joins TRBV6-6 to TRBJ2-1, with TRBD2 identical over 14 bases. This CDR3 spans 15 amino acids. Germline CDR1 reads MNHNY; CDR2 reads SVGAGI (reference sequence). The junction had 6 bases not matched to a gene; V was cut back by 6 bases and J by 8 bases. This CDR3 is CASSSGLAGGDEQFF. In DNA form, the CDR3 reads TGTGCCAGCAGCTCCGGACTAGCGGGAGGTGATGAGCAGTTCTTC.

The CDR3: CASARWGPGANYGYTF. The DNA for the CDR3 is TGTGCCAGCGCGCGTTGGGGGCCCGGAGCTAACTATGGCTACACCTTC. The J gene is TRBJ1-2, the V gene TRBV5-6; D perhaps matches TRBD1 (6 bases). Per the germline V gene, CDR1 is SGHDT and CDR2 is YYEEEE. This CDR3 has 16 residues. V gave up 7 bases and J gave up 0 bases, with 19 bases separating them.

CDR3 region: CASSNGQGAEQYF. Written as DNA, the CDR3 is TGCGCCAGCAGCAACGGACAGGGGGCCGAGCAGTACTTC. V gene TRBV5-1 combines with J gene TRBJ2-7; 11 positions agree with TRBD1. Germline-derived CDR1 and CDR2 are SGHRS and YFSETQ. Germline trimming cut 4 bases from V and 6 bases from J; bases unmatched to any gene: 3. The CDR3 is 13 residues long.

V is TRBV4-1 and J is TRBJ2-7; D is perhaps TRBD1 (5 bases). The V end was cut by 4 bases, the J end by 4 bases, with 11 bases between. CDR3 length: 13 residues. Germline CDR1 reads MGHRA; CDR2 reads YSYEKL. The CDR3 here is CASSLQEQYEQYF. Here the CDR3 DNA reads TGCGCCAGCAGCCTACAGGAACAATACGAGCAGTACTTC.

This chain joins TRBV19 and TRBJ2-1; D perhaps matches TRBD2 (6 bases). The germline V gene has CDR1 LNHDA and CDR2 SQIVND (reference sequence). The CDR3 runs 14 residues. V lost 5 bases and J 4 bases, leaving 12 bases between the germline ends. CDR3 DNA sequence: TGTGCCAGTAGTCAGGCGGCGGGATACAATGAGCAGTTCTTC. This codes for CASSQAAGYNEQFF. Using reference TRBV19 and TRBJ2-1 for the parts outside the CDR3, the full variable domain is DGGITQSPKYLFRKEGQNVTLSCEQNLNHDAMYWYRQDPGQGLRLIYYSQIVNDFQKGDIAEGYSVSREKKESFPLTVTSAQKNPTAFYLCASSQAAGYNEQFFGPGTRLTVL.

The chain recombines TRBV5-1 with TRBJ2-7; possible D gene TRBD2, 6 bases. V was clipped by 0 bases and J by 4 bases, with 11 bases between them. CDR1 SGHRS and CDR2 YFSETQ come from the germline V gene. This CDR3 is built from 14 residues. The CDR3 region is CASSLEGGGYEQYF. The CDR3 DNA follows: TGCGCCAGCAGCTTGGAGGGCGGAGGGTACGAGCAGTACTTC.

The J gene is TRBJ2-7, the V gene TRBV6-1, with D possibly TRBD1 on 7 matching bases. V lost 5 bases to trimming and J lost 4 bases, with 18 bases between them. CDR1 and CDR2 (germline): MNHNS, SASEGT. The CDR3 is made up of 15 amino acids. The CDR3 sequence is CASSKARQGGYEQYF. In DNA form, the CDR3 reads TGTGCCAGCAGTAAGGCTAGACAGGGAGGTTACGAGCAGTACTTC.

This sequence joins TRBV9 and TRBJ2-1; 9 positions match TRBD1. Looked up from germline, CDR1 is SGDLS and CDR2 is YYNGEE. Trimming at V came to 0 bases and at J to 7 bases, leaving 5 bases not matched to a gene. The CDR3 extends over 15 amino acids. In DNA form, the CDR3 reads TGTGCCAGCAGCGTAGACAGGGGGCTAAGGAATGAGCAGTTCTTC. Protein: CASSVDRGLRNEQFF.

The V call is TRBV11-2, the J call TRBJ2-1; the D gene is possibly TRBD1 (5 bases). The V gene's germline CDR1 is SGHAT and CDR2 FQNNGV. CDR3 length: 14 amino acids. The V end was cut by 5 bases, the J end by 2 bases, with 10 bases between. CDR3 sequence reads: CASSPQGAYNEQFF. As DNA, the CDR3 is TGTGCCAGCAGCCCCCAGGGTGCCTACAATGAGCAGTTCTTC.

The chain uses TRBV6-5 and TRBJ2-1, with 7 nucleotides matching TRBD1. The J segment lost 15 bases and the V segment lost 5 bases, leaving 10 bases of the junction unmatched. Per the germline V gene, CDR1 is MNHEY and CDR2 is SVGAGI. This CDR3 spans 12 amino acids. DNA of the CDR3: TGTGCCAGCAGTGGGGGACAGACGTTCCTGTTCTTC. It translates to CASSGGQTFLFF.

The chain uses TRBV2 and TRBJ2-5; the D gene is possibly TRBD2 (5 bases). This CDR3 contains 16 residues. Germline-derived CDR1 and CDR2 are SNHLY and FYNNEI. Trimming took 3 bases from V and 2 from J, leaving 16 bases between them. DNA for the CDR3: TGTGCCAGCAGTGATCGGACTCGTAAAGCTCAAGAGACCCAGTACTTC. Translation gives CASSDRTRKAQETQYF. Complete variable domain (other parts from reference TRBV2 and TRBJ2-5): EPEVTQTPSHQVTQMGQEVILRCVPISNHLYFYWYRQILGQKVEFLVSFYNNEISEKSEIFDDQFSVERPDGSNFTLKIRSTKLEDSAMYFCASSDRTRKAQETQYFGPGTRLLVL.

The chain combines TRBV5-1 with TRBJ2-7, with 9 bases identical to TRBD2. The CDR3 loop spans 15 amino acids. Trimming removed 4 bases from V and 7 bases from J; junction bases left unmatched: 12. Germline V gene lookup returns CDR1 SGHRS and CDR2 YFSETQ. CDR3 in DNA: TGCGCCAGCAGCGCGGGGGGGCTAGCCCAAGGGGAGCAGTACTTC. Protein sequence: CASSAGGLAQGEQYF.

V is TRBV5-6 and J is TRBJ2-5; 7 nucleotides match TRBD1. This CDR3 comprises 13 residues. Trimming took 6 bases from V and 4 from J; bases not matched to a gene: 6. The V gene's germline CDR1 is SGHDT and CDR2 YYEEEE. The CDR3: CASTPAGGETQYF. CDR3 DNA: TGTGCCAGCACCCCGGCAGGGGGAGAGACCCAGTACTTC.

The V gene is TRBV9, the J gene TRBJ2-7, with 10 positions matching TRBD1. J gave up 5 bases and V 0 bases, and 5 bases lay outside the gene matches. The CDR3 runs 15 residues. CDR1 and CDR2 from the germline V gene are SGDLS and YYNGEE. The CDR3 here is CASSVEGQGSHEQYF. The DNA for the CDR3 is TGTGCCAGCAGCGTAGAGGGACAGGGGTCCCACGAGCAGTACTTC. Combining the CDR3 with reference TRBV9 and TRBJ2-7 gives the whole variable domain DSGVTQTPKHLITATGQRVTLRCSPRSGDLSVYWYQQSLDQGLQFLIQYYNGEERAKGNILERFSAQQFPDLHSELNLSSLELGDSALYFCASSVEGQGSHEQYFGPGTRLTVT.

This clone came up once. V and J are TRBV30 and TRBJ2-2; weak D call: TRBD2 (5 bases). Germline V gene data show CDR1 as GTSNPN and CDR2 as SVGIG (reference sequence). This CDR3 has 14 residues. The CDR3 coding sequence is TGTGCGGGCTCGGGGAGAGCGAACACCGGGGAGCTGTTTTTT. Protein sequence: CAGSGRANTGELFF.

V and J are TRBV11-2 and TRBJ2-2, with a weak D call TRBD2 (6 bases). Germline V lookup: CDR1 SGHAT, CDR2 FQNNGV. V dropped 5 bases and J dropped 0 bases, with 13 bases sitting between them. This CDR3 comprises 16 residues. CDR3 sequence (DNA): TGTGCCAGCAGCCTGTACGGGAGTTCGAACACCGGGGAGCTGTTTTTT. Amino acid sequence: CASSLYGSSNTGELFF.

The CDR3 region has the DNA TGTGCCAGTAGTAGAGCGGGAGCGGAGACCCAGTACTTC. Its translation is CASSRAGAETQYF. The V call is TRBV19, the J call TRBJ2-5; 8 positions agree with TRBD2. Germline V gene sequence: CDR1 LNHDA, CDR2 SQIVND (reference sequence). Losses at the gene ends were 4 bases for V and 5 bases for J; bases not matched to a gene: 3. This CDR3 is 13 amino acids long.

The J gene is TRBJ1-3, the V gene TRBV11-2; 9 bases match TRBD1. In germline, CDR1 is SGHAT, CDR2 FQNNGV. The J segment lost 2 bases and the V segment lost 2 bases, leaving 4 bases of the junction unmatched. This CDR3 region has 16 residues. CDR3 coding DNA: TGTGCCAGCAGCTTATACAGGGGGCTTACTGGAAACACCATATATTTT. Encoded protein: CASSLYRGLTGNTIYF.

V is TRBV19 and J is TRBJ1-6; no clear D gene. Germline V gene sequence: CDR1 LNHDA, CDR2 SQIVND (reference sequence). The V end was cut by 3 bases, the J end by 11 bases, with 11 bases between. The CDR3 contains 13 residues. CDR3 nucleotide sequence: TGTGCCAGTAGTATGGTAGCCCGGACACCCCTCCACTTT. Protein product: CASSMVARTPLHF.

The genes are TRBV19 and TRBJ2-5; 15 bases match TRBD2. The CDR3 covers 14 residues. Per the germline V gene, CDR1 is LNHDA and CDR2 is SQIVND (reference sequence). The V gene end was trimmed by 6 bases and the J gene end by 5 bases; junction bases not matched to a gene: 1. CDR3 DNA: TGTGCCAGTAGGGGACTAGCGGGAGGCGAGACCCAGTACTTC. It codes for CASRGLAGGETQYF.

The V and J genes are TRBV7-9 and TRBJ2-7; 7 bases are shared with TRBD2. Per germline, CDR1 SEHNR and CDR2 FQNEAQ (reference sequence). The V and J ends lost 1 base and 8 bases, in that order; junction bases with no gene match: 5. There are 13 residues in the CDR3. The CDR3 DNA sequence: TGTGCCAGCAGCTTAGAGGCTAGCGGCCAGCAGTACTTC. It specifies CASSLEASGQQYF.

The genes are TRBV9 and TRBJ2-1; 8 nucleotides agree with TRBD2. CDR3 size: 15 residues. J lost 6 bases, V lost 4 bases, and 9 bases had no gene match. Germline CDR1 reads SGDLS; CDR2 reads YYNGEE. The CDR3 reads CASSSSPGGLNEQFF. CDR3 nucleotides: TGTGCCAGCAGCTCAAGTCCGGGAGGGCTCAATGAGCAGTTCTTC.

The CDR3 loop reads CASSLVAGVDGEQYF. CDR3 in DNA: TGTGCCAGCAGCTTAGTAGCGGGAGTGGATGGCGAGCAGTACTTC. The gene calls are TRBV7-2 and TRBJ2-7, with 9 bases matching TRBD2. In germline, CDR1 is SGHTA, CDR2 FQGNSA. The CDR3 runs 15 residues. The junction had 7 bases not matched to a gene; V was cut back by 1 base and J by 6 bases. Full variable domain (rest looked up from reference TRBV7-2 and TRBJ2-7): GAGVSQSPSNKVTEKGKDVELRCDPISGHTALYWYRQSLGQGLEFLIYFQGNSAPDKSGLPSDRFSAERTGGSVSTLTIQRTQQEDSAVYLCASSLVAGVDGEQYFGPGTRLTVT.

CDR3 protein: CASSQNSYGYTF. CDR3 coding DNA: TGTGCCAGCAGCCAGAACAGCTATGGCTACACCTTC. The rearrangement uses TRBV5-4 and TRBJ1-2, with no clear D. Germline V CDR1 and CDR2: SGHNT, YYREEE (reference sequence). This CDR3 has 12 residues. V was clipped by 4 bases and J by 4 bases, with 8 bases between them.

The chain joins TRBV6-5 to TRBJ1-6; a weak D match, TRBD1 (5 bases). Trimming removed 5 bases from V and 3 bases from J, with 8 bases in between. CDR1 MNHEY and CDR2 SVGAGI come from the germline V gene. CDR3 size: 14 residues. The CDR3 DNA follows: TGTGCCAGCAGTGGAGGGGTCTATAATTCACCCCTCCACTTT. It encodes CASSGGVYNSPLHF.

The chain uses TRBV5-1 and TRBJ1-1; the D gene is possibly TRBD1 (5 bases). Per the germline V gene, CDR1 is SGHRS and CDR2 is YFSETQ. The CDR3 sequence is 13 residues long. The V and J ends lost 2 bases and 2 bases respectively, with 7 bases between them. The CDR3 nucleotides read TGCGCCAGCAGCTTTCAGGGTAACACTGAAGCTTTCTTT. The encoded protein is CASSFQGNTEAFF. The entire variable domain, with the rest obtained from reference TRBV5-1 and TRBJ1-1, is as follows: KAGVTQTPRYLIKTRGQQVTLSCSPISGHRSVSWYQQTPGQGLQFLFEYFSETQRNKGNFPGRFSGRQFSNSRSEMNVSTLELGDSALYLCASSFQGNTEAFFGQGTRLTVV.

This clone was counted a single time. The chain employs TRBV11-3 and TRBJ2-3, with TRBD2 identical over 12 bases. The CDR3 runs 13 residues. V gave up 5 bases and J gave up 8 bases; unmatched junction bases: 2. Germline lookup yields CDR1 SGHNT and CDR2 YENEEA. CDR3 coding DNA: TGTGCCAGCAGCCCGGGACTAGCGGGTACGCAGTATTTT. It specifies CASSPGLAGTQYF.

V usage is TRBV30 and J usage is TRBJ2-7; 8 positions match TRBD1. CDR1 and CDR2 from the germline V gene are GTSNPN and SVGIG (reference sequence). The ends lost 1 base at V and 6 bases at J; junction bases unmatched: 14. This CDR3 region has 16 residues. The chain's CDR3 is CAWSASRTGSWSEQYF. As DNA, the CDR3 is TGTGCCTGGAGTGCATCCCGGACAGGGTCTTGGAGCGAGCAGTACTTC.

The chain links TRBV7-3 to TRBJ2-1; 8 nucleotides match TRBD2. Germline lookup yields CDR1 SGHTA and CDR2 FQGTGA. Unmatched junction bases numbered 5, after V lost 1 base and J lost 6 bases. This CDR3 is 15 amino acids long. CDR3 DNA: TGTGCCAGCAGCTTAAGAGCCAGCGGGAGCAATGAGCAGTTCTTC. Its translation: CASSLRASGSNEQFF.

For this clone: Germline and junction disagree at one end, which may indicate a read error. The CDR3 sequence is CASSPPGTGGETQYF. In DNA, the CDR3 is TGTGCTAGCAGCCCCCCGGGGACAGGGGGAGAGACCCAGTACTTC. The chain joins TRBV7-7 to TRBJ2-5; 11 bases are shared with TRBD1. Germline CDR1 SSHAT, CDR2 FNYEAQ (reference sequence). The CDR3 extends over 15 amino acids.

V is TRBV28 and J is TRBJ2-2; 7 nucleotides match TRBD2. With 6 bases clipped from V and 4 bases from J, the junction kept 8 bases outside the gene matches. Germline V gene sequence: CDR1 MDHEN, CDR2 SYDVKM. CDR3 length equals 15 residues. CDR3 in DNA: TGTGCCAGCAGCCCCGGACTAGTGAGCACCGGGGAGCTGTTTTTT. This sequence encodes CASSPGLVSTGELFF.